This record looks at one T cell receptor (beta chain) sequence and its context. The antigen it binds to is not known. No much larger clone exists at a distance of one base, and base qualities are not known. The data originate from a study of OX40 agonist ivuxolimab in advanced cancers. Notes on the research overall: Ivuxolimab was a fully human IgG2 agonistic monoclonal antibody targeting the costimulatory receptor OX40 (CD134). Intravenous ivuxolimab was administered to patients every 2 weeks at six dose levels: 0.01, 0.1, 0.3, 1.5, 3 and 10 mg/kg. Of the 50 or so patients in dose escalation, approximately 20 had hepatocellular carcinoma, some 15 had melanoma, 9 had renal cell carcinoma and 9 had head and neck cancer. A male proportion of under 85% and a mean age of around 60 years, ranging from about 20 to 85, were recorded for the dose-escalation cohort. Patients were allowed to have had prior anti-PD-1, anti-PD-L1 or anti-CTLA-4 therapy, and roughly 40% of the dose-escalation patients had previously received checkpoint inhibitors. Partial responses occurred in three dose-escalation patients: two with cutaneous melanoma and one with hepatocellular carcinoma. The purpose of peripheral TCRbeta sequencing was to test whether ivuxolimab changed TCR sequence diversity and led to clonal T-cell expansion. The paper describes the monotherapy dose-escalation part (N of about 55 patients) of the phase I trial of ivuxolimab.

To sequence the TCRbeta CDR3 region, genomic DNA was isolated from the sorted cells. TCRbeta CDR3 regions were sequenced using the immunoSEQ Assay. Entries here come from immuneACCESS through TCRdb and include only in-frame sequences with V and J called. Some clones fail to appear in such tables; in the studies checked, an unresolved V gene covers under half of the shortfall, and the cause of the remainder is unknown. The sample has 55,000 to 70,000 clones on record, over 75% of them singletons. The ten largest clones add up to roughly 2% of the sample. The full study reports these points: Which antigens the clonally expanded peripheral T cells were specific for was not determined. Clonal expansion of both CD4+ and CD8+ blood T cells was observed from baseline to week 6 at doses 0.1 to 3.0 mg/kg. In the 0.1-3.0 mg/kg groups, partial responders had among the lowest normalized peripheral clonal expansion, particularly in CD8+ T cells. Low levels of normalized T-cell clonal expansion were also seen in some patients who did not respond. After ivuxolimab, CD8+ T cells had more expanded clones than CD4+ T cells on average.

Patients with autoimmune disease history or receiving systemic immunosuppression were excluded from the trial. Peripheral blood for TCR sequencing was collected from all dose cohorts at baseline, on cycle 4 day 1, and on cycle 7 day 1. Samples were obtained from an open-label, multicenter, first-in-human phase I dose-escalation trial of ivuxolimab. The trial enrolled adults with locally advanced or metastatic head and neck squamous cell, hepatocellular, melanoma or renal cell carcinoma. CD4+ and CD8+ T cells were sorted separately from peripheral blood before TCR sequencing. The source was CD4+ or CD8+ T cells sorted from blood, collected in a trial of the OX40 agonist ivuxolimab. The sequence was collected from an adult with an advanced solid tumor such as melanoma, head and neck, liver or kidney cancer.

The CDR3 reads as follows: CSPRLAYEQYF. In nucleotide form, the sequence is TGCAGCCCCCGTCTGGCCTACGAGCAGTACTTC. The chain is encoded by TRBV29-1 joined to TRBJ2-7; there is no confident call for the D gene. V lost 8 bases and J lost 2 bases; the stretch between them is 10 bases long. CDR1 and CDR2, looked up from the germline V gene, are SQVTM and ANQGSEA. The CDR3 has 11 amino acids, counting the end cysteine and phenylalanine. Left in the record is the CDR3 DNA by itself, 33 bases read in frame from the first base.